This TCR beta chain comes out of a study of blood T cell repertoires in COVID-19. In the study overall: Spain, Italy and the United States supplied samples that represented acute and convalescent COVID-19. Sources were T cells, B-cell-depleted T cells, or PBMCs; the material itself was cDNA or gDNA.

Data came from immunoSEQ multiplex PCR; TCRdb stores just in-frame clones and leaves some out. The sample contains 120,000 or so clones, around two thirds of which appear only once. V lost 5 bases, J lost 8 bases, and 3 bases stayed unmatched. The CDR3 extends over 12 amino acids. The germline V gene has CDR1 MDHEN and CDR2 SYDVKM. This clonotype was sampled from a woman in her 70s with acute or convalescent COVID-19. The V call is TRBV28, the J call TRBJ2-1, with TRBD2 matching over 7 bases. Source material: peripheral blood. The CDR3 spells CASSPTSDEQFF. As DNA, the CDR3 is TGTGCCAGCAGTCCAACTAGCGATGAGCAGTTCTTC.